The 15 T cell receptor beta chains below come from one sample, sequenced in a study of control samples from healthy donors and cancer patients. TCRdb's table, derived via immunoSEQ multiplex PCR, lists solely in-frame clones and lacks some. The sample holds tens of thousands of clones, 85% to 90% seen once. The specimen sequenced was blood. All receptors come from an older woman in good health.

The genes are TRBV19 and TRBJ1-5; perhaps TRBD1 as D (5 bases). The length of the CDR3 is 13 residues. Looked up from germline, CDR1 is LNHDA and CDR2 is SQIVND (reference sequence). The ends were cut back, 10 bases at V and 7 bases at J, with 17 bases in the middle. The CDR3 DNA follows: TGTGCCACGGGGGGGTATCTGGGGCAGCCCCAGCATTTT. Encoded protein: CATGGYLGQPQHF. Using reference TRBV19 and TRBJ1-5 for the parts outside the CDR3, the full variable domain is DGGITQSPKYLFRKEGQNVTLSCEQNLNHDAMYWYRQDPGQGLRLIYYSQIVNDFQKGDIAEGYSVSREKKESFPLTVTSAQKNPTAFYLCATGGYLGQPQHFGDGTRLSIL.

V and J are TRBV6-1 and TRBJ2-3; no reliable D call. Germline CDR1 MNHNS, CDR2 SASEGT. V lost 2 bases and J lost 2, with 8 bases in between. The CDR3 runs 14 residues. CDR3 nucleotides: TGTGCCAGCAGTGAACGGCCCCCCACAGATACGCAGTATTTT. Protein: CASSERPPTDTQYF.

The chain has TRBV4-3 and TRBJ2-6; no clear D. The germline gives CDR1 LGHNA, CDR2 YSLEER. The CDR3 loop spans 16 amino acids. Trimming stripped 2 bases from V and 4 bases from J, with 12 bases between. This chain's CDR3 is CASSQHAGEGANVLTF. The CDR3 nucleotides are TGCGCCAGCAGCCAACATGCTGGGGAAGGGGCCAACGTCCTGACTTTC.

The rearrangement uses TRBV2 and TRBJ2-5; TRBD2 is a possible D gene (7 bases). This CDR3 region has 15 residues. Germline assignment: CDR1 SNHLY and CDR2 FYNNEI. Trimming shortened V by 6 bases and J by 5 bases, and 19 bases separated the two germline ends. The CDR3 region has the DNA TGTGCCAGCAGCCCCCGTGGGGGGGCGCCGGAGACCCAGTACTTC. This codes for CASSPRGGAPETQYF.

This sequence joins TRBV29-1 and TRBJ1-1; D is perhaps TRBD1 (5 bases). CDR3 length equals 15 residues. CDR1 and CDR2 from the germline V gene are SQVTM and ANQGSEA. The V and J ends lost 4 bases and 2 bases respectively, with 17 bases between them. This chain's CDR3 is CSVARGRVGNTEAFF. DNA of the CDR3: TGCAGCGTTGCGCGAGGCAGGGTAGGAAACACTGAAGCTTTCTTT. Full variable domain (missing parts from reference TRBV29-1 and TRBJ1-1): SAVISQKPSRDICQRGTSLTIQCQVDSQVTMMFWYRQQPGQSLTLIATANQGSEATYESGFVIDKFPISRPNLTFSTLTVSNMSPEDSSIYLCSVARGRVGNTEAFFGQGTRLTVV.

CDR3 region: CASSVGSGGQETQYF. The CDR3 DNA sequence: TGTGCCAGCAGCGTAGGTAGCGGGGGACAAGAGACCCAGTACTTC. The chain is built from TRBV9 and TRBJ2-5; 9 positions match TRBD2. The J segment lost 2 bases and the V segment lost 0 bases, leaving 2 bases of the junction unmatched. Germline V lookup: CDR1 SGDLS, CDR2 YYNGEE. CDR3 length: 15 amino acids.

The rearrangement joins TRBV27 to TRBJ1-2; D is ambiguous. This CDR3 has 14 amino acids. Looked up from germline, CDR1 is MNHEY and CDR2 is SMNVEV (reference sequence). Between the trimmed V and J ends, which lost 1 base and 1 base, there was a span of 7 bases. CDR3 in amino acids: CASSLYPDNYGYTF. DNA of the CDR3: TGTGCCAGCAGTTTATATCCAGATAACTATGGCTACACCTTC.

The V call is TRBV19, the J call TRBJ1-4; D gene ambiguous. Trimming took off 7 bases at V and 8 bases at J, with 8 bases between the two ends. CDR3 length: 11 residues. CDR1 is LNHDA and CDR2 is SQIVND in the germline V gene (reference sequence). In DNA, the CDR3 is TGTGCCAGTAAACGGAGGGAAAAACTGTTTTTT. Translated: CASKRREKLFF.

This sequence joins TRBV7-2 and TRBJ1-5; D is possibly TRBD1 (5 bases). Trimming took 1 base from V and 9 from J, leaving 7 bases between them. CDR1 and CDR2 (germline): SGHTA, FQGNSA. The CDR3 has 12 residues. CDR3 nucleotide sequence: TGTGCCAGCAGCTTAGGGGGCAGGCCCCAGCATTTT. Amino acid sequence: CASSLGGRPQHF.

CDR3 protein: CASSLMTLRSNTEAFF. The CDR3 DNA reads TGTGCCAGCAGCCTAATGACACTCAGGTCTAACACTGAAGCTTTCTTT. The rearrangement links TRBV21-1 to TRBJ1-1; the table calls TRBD1, which could not be checked here. TRBV21-1 is an annotated pseudogene. The CDR3 extends over 16 amino acids.

The V call is TRBV20-1, the J call TRBJ1-5; D is ambiguous. V was pared by 3 bases and J by 2 bases, with 20 bases between. Germline CDR1 and CDR2: DFQATT and SNEGSKA (reference sequence). The CDR3 totals 17 residues. The DNA of the CDR3 is TGCAGTGCTAGTAGCAGGACTCTCTCCCTTCGCAATCAGCCCCAGCATTTT. Its translation is CSASSRTLSLRNQPQHF.

The genes are TRBV6-5 and TRBJ1-1; maybe TRBD1 (5 bases). The CDR3 extends over 14 amino acids. Deletions cut 7 bases from V and 4 bases from J, with 16 bases between. Germline V lookup: CDR1 MNHEY, CDR2 SVGAGI. CDR3 sequence reads: CASNQGPEGTEAFF. The CDR3 DNA reads as TGTGCCAGCAATCAGGGCCCCGAGGGCACTGAAGCTTTCTTT.

The chain couples TRBV7-2 to TRBJ2-5; D not resolved. CDR1 SGHTA and CDR2 FQGNSA come from the germline V gene. The CDR3 runs 14 residues. The V and J ends lost 5 bases and 1 base respectively, with 11 bases between them. The CDR3 DNA sequence: TGTGCCAGCAGCCTATCGTATGCCCAAGAGACCCAGTACTTC. This translates into CASSLSYAQETQYF. The full variable domain, its missing parts supplied by reference TRBV7-2 and TRBJ2-5, is GAGVSQSPSNKVTEKGKDVELRCDPISGHTALYWYRQSLGQGLEFLIYFQGNSAPDKSGLPSDRFSAERTGGSVSTLTIQRTQQEDSAVYLCASSLSYAQETQYFGPGTRLLVL.

The chain carries TRBV12-3 or TRBV12-4 and TRBJ1-2; D unclear. This CDR3 has 13 residues. Trimming shortened V by 5 bases and J by 4 bases, and 11 bases separated the two germline ends. The CDR3: CASSTSGSYGYTF. The DNA of the CDR3 is TGTGCCAGCAGTACCTCCGGGAGCTATGGCTACACCTTC.

This clone was counted between two and nine times. The chain is built from TRBV11-3 and TRBJ2-1; TRBD2 might be the D (7 bases). Looked up from germline, CDR1 is SGHNT and CDR2 is YENEEA. Trimming took off 0 bases at V and 4 bases at J, with 13 bases between the two ends. The CDR3 is 16 amino acids. CDR3 in amino acids: CASSLDGGGAYNEQFF. The CDR3, as DNA: TGTGCCAGCAGCTTAGACGGCGGGGGCGCTTACAATGAGCAGTTCTTC.